This T cell receptor beta chain was identified in a study of cytomegalovirus exposure and HLA in healthy donors. Study conclusions and caveats: Later analysis demonstrated an association between a missense DCLRE1C variant and TCR beta V- and J-gene trimming. According to the study, roughly 180 TCR beta chains were cytomegalovirus-associated.

As concerns this clone: The antigen is unknown.

The CDR3 is 12 residues long. The germline gives CDR1 MDHEN, CDR2 SYDVKM. Use of 60 Vbeta and 13 Jbeta primers characterized the PCR. Profiling relied on immunoSEQ multiplex PCR, and the TCRdb table lists in-frame clones only, not all of them. The sample lists 100,000 to 150,000 clones, roughly 76% seen once, with around 3% in the top ten. V gene TRBV28 combines with J gene TRBJ2-5, with D perhaps TRBD2 (5 bases). The tail of the sequence fits TRBJ2-7 better, so the J call may be wrong. The TCR comes from a woman aged 45-65 years in good health and CMV-seronegative. Sequences were obtained from PBMCs. In nucleotides, the CDR3 is TGTGCCAGCAGTTTATTCGGGGTCGAGCAGTACTTC. Amino acids: CASSLFGVEQYF.